The T cell receptor beta chain described here comes from a study of shared clonotypes between healthy human individuals. Here immunoSEQ multiplex PCR was the method, and the copy in TCRdb shows in-frame clones only, minus some. The data contain around 1,900,000 clones, around 95% of them singletons. Naive CD8 populations comprised CD45RO-negative cells positively selected for CCR7, excluding terminally differentiated effector memory CD45RA+ cells. This CDR3 is 16 amino acids long. Trimming removed 4 bases from V and 0 bases from J; junction bases left unmatched: 6. Germline CDR1 SGDLS, CDR2 YYNGEE. Sequencing was carried out using naive CD8+ T cells from PBMCs. V gene TRBV9 combines with J gene TRBJ2-2, with 7 nucleotides matching TRBD2. The TCR sequence derives from a man aged 18 to 30 in good health. Some clones in this sample may be carry-over from other donors' samples. CDR3 bases: TGTGCCAGCAGCCCGACTAGCTACACGAACACCGGGGAGCTGTTTTTT. As protein: CASSPTSYTNTGELFF.